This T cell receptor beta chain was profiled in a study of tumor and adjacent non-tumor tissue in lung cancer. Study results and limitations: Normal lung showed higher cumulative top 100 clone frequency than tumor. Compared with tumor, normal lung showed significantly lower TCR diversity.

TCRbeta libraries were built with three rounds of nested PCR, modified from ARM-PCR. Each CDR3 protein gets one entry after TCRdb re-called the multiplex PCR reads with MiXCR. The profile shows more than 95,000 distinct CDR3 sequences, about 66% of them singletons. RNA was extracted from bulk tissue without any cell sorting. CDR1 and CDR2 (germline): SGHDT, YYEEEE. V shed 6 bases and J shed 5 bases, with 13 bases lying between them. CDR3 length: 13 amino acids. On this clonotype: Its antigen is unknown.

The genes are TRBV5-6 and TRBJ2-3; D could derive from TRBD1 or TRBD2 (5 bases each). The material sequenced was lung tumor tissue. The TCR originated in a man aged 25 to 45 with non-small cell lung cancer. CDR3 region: CASIPGPLDTQYF. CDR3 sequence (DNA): TGTGCCAGCATCCCGGGGCCTTTAGATACGCAGTATTTT.